These 29 T cell receptor beta chains were sequenced from one sample in a study of beta chain features in type 1 diabetes. cDNA synthesis used the whole RNA isolate, giving expressed TCRB sequences. Here immunoSEQ multiplex PCR was the method, and the copy in TCRdb shows in-frame clones only, minus some. The data show under 300,000 clones, about 14% seen once. These receptors have no known antigen. General study points: Shortening of TCRB CDR3s, moderate but significant, appeared in all four CD4+ subsets of Type 1 diabetes patients.

Sequenced: naive CD4+ T cells from blood. Source of these receptors: a man younger than 40 with type 1 diabetes.

The genes are TRBV18 and TRBJ2-6; TRBD2 matches at 11 bases. The V gene's germline CDR1 is KGHSH and CDR2 LQKENI. CDR3 length: 17 amino acids. Losses at the gene ends were 6 bases for V and 0 bases for J; bases not matched to a gene: 4. Here the CDR3 DNA reads TGTGCCAGCTCCCCCGGGACTAGCGGCTCTGGGGCCAACGTCCTGACTTTC. Translation: CASSPGTSGSGANVLTF.

The chain recombines TRBV2 with TRBJ2-2; 9 bases are shared with TRBD2. Looked up from germline, CDR1 is SNHLY and CDR2 is FYNNEI. The CDR3 length is 13 residues. Trimming cost V 6 bases and J 8 bases; bases outside gene matches: 4. The CDR3 bases are TGTGCCAGCAGGGGACTAGCTGTTGGGGAGCTGTTTTTT. This encodes CASRGLAVGELFF.

This clone was found a few times. The chain combines TRBV7-9 with TRBJ2-5; 9 nucleotides agree with TRBD1. Germline CDR1 is SEHNR and CDR2 is FQNEAQ (reference sequence). V lost 5 bases and J lost 1; bases outside the gene matches: 5. CDR3 length equals 15 residues. As DNA, the CDR3 is TGTGCCAGCAGCGGGAGGACAGGGGCCCAAGAGACCCAGTACTTC. Encoded protein: CASSGRTGAQETQYF.

This chain links TRBV7-2 with TRBJ1-5; 8 bases are shared with TRBD1. The junction had 7 bases not matched to a gene; V was cut back by 5 bases and J by 4 bases. In germline, CDR1 is SGHTA, CDR2 FQGNSA. CDR3 size: 15 residues. The CDR3 coding sequence is TGTGCCAGCAGCGCTACAGGGGGACTGAATCAGCCCCAGCATTTT. Encoded protein: CASSATGGLNQPQHF.

This clone was detected only a few times. The genes are TRBV30 and TRBJ2-1, with D maybe TRBD2 (7 bases). The germline gives CDR1 GTSNPN, CDR2 SVGIG (reference sequence). This CDR3 region has 14 residues. V lost 0 bases, J lost 7 bases, and 13 bases lay in between. CDR3 amino acids: CAWSVGGLGNEQFF. The CDR3 nucleotides read TGTGCCTGGAGTGTGGGGGGGCTAGGGAATGAGCAGTTCTTC. The entire variable domain, with the rest obtained from reference TRBV30 and TRBJ2-1, is as follows: SQTIHQWPATLVQPVGSPLSLECTVEGTSNPNLYWYRQAAGRGLQLLFYSVGIGQISSEVPQNLSASRPQDRQFILSSKKLLLSDSGFYLCAWSVGGLGNEQFFGPGTRLTVL.

The chain links TRBV7-2 to TRBJ1-2; D gene unclear. Trimming shortened V by 1 base and J by 8 bases, and 14 bases separated the two germline ends. The CDR3 runs to 14 residues. CDR1 is SGHTA and CDR2 is FQGNSA in the germline V gene. The CDR3 is CASSLGSPTGGYTF. In nucleotides, the CDR3 is TGTGCCAGCAGCTTAGGATCGCCGACGGGGGGCTACACCTTC.

This clone was detected a few times. The chain uses TRBV5-1 and TRBJ2-5; 9 bases match TRBD2. Trimming cost V 4 bases and J 3 bases; bases outside gene matches: 7. Per germline, CDR1 SGHRS and CDR2 YFSETQ. This CDR3 is built from 15 residues. CDR3 DNA: TGCGCCAGCAGCCCTCGGACTAGCGACAAAGAGACCCAGTACTTC. This codes for CASSPRTSDKETQYF.

The sample holds a few counts of this clone. Other DNA sequences in the same sample also yield this CDR3. The chain combines TRBV9 with TRBJ2-5; TRBD1 might be the D (5 bases). Germline V gene sequence: CDR1 SGDLS, CDR2 YYNGEE. This CDR3 has 13 amino acids. The V end lost 0 bases, the J end lost 5 bases, and 8 bases lay between the germline ends. The CDR3 protein is CASSVGGEETQYF. CDR3 DNA: TGTGCCAGCAGCGTAGGGGGCGAGGAGACCCAGTACTTC.

In this sample, this clone turned up once. V and J are TRBV9 and TRBJ2-3; 7 bases are shared with TRBD2. CDR3 length equals 15 residues. With 4 bases clipped from V and 5 bases from J, the junction kept 10 bases outside the gene matches. Germline V CDR1 and CDR2: SGDLS, YYNGEE. The CDR3 nucleotides read TGTGCCAGCAGCCCGAGCGGGGCGACCGTAGATACGCAGTATTTT. Translation: CASSPSGATVDTQYF.

This clone was counted between two and nine times. V and J are TRBV9 and TRBJ2-2; the match to TRBD1 covers 10 bases. Trimming took 2 bases from V and 6 from J; bases not matched to a gene: 1. The CDR3 has 14 residues. Germline-derived CDR1 and CDR2 are SGDLS and YYNGEE. The DNA for the CDR3 is TGTGCCAGCAGCGTCGGACAGGGGGCCGGGGAGCTGTTTTTT. Translated, it gives CASSVGQGAGELFF.

This clone appeared a few times. V usage is TRBV19 and J usage is TRBJ2-3, with 15 bases matching TRBD2. The CDR3 consists of 15 residues. CDR1 is LNHDA, CDR2 SQIVND, per germline (reference sequence). The J segment lost 6 bases and the V segment lost 5 bases, leaving 3 bases of the junction unmatched. The chain's CDR3 is CASSGLAGGPDTQYF. CDR3 nucleotides: TGTGCCAGTAGTGGACTAGCGGGGGGGCCGGATACGCAGTATTTT.

The V call is TRBV30, the J call TRBJ1-1, with D perhaps TRBD1 (6 bases). This CDR3 region has 13 residues. V shed 3 bases and J shed 3 bases, with 11 bases lying between them. Germline V CDR1 and CDR2: GTSNPN, SVGIG (reference sequence). CDR3 sequence (DNA): TGTGCCTGGAGCAGGGGCGCCGACACTGAAGCTTTCTTT. Translating it yields CAWSRGADTEAFF.

The chain employs TRBV6-6 and TRBJ2-7; the match to TRBD2 covers 13 bases. The V gene end was trimmed by 5 bases and the J gene end by 4 bases; junction bases not matched to a gene: 5. The length of the CDR3 is 15 residues. Germline lookup yields CDR1 MNHNY and CDR2 SVGAGI (reference sequence). The CDR3 DNA reads TGTGCCAGCAGTCCAGAACTAGCGGGAGGGTACGAGCAGTACTTC. Its protein product is CASSPELAGGYEQYF.

There are a few counts of this clone. The chain recombines TRBV7-9 with TRBJ2-2; D perhaps matches TRBD2 (5 bases). Looked up from germline, CDR1 is SEHNR and CDR2 is FQNEAQ (reference sequence). V gave up 5 bases and J gave up 7 bases, with 11 bases separating them. The length of the CDR3 is 13 residues. The CDR3 nucleotides are TGTGCCAGCAGCCCCCCGGGAAGCGGGGAGCTGTTTTTT. Translating it yields CASSPPGSGELFF. The full variable domain, its missing parts supplied by reference TRBV7-9 and TRBJ2-2, is DTGVSQNPRHKITKRGQNVTFRCDPISEHNRLYWYRQTLGQGPEFLTYFQNEAQLEKSRLLSDRFSAERPKGSFSTLEIQRTEQGDSAMYLCASSPPGSGELFFGEGSRLTVL.

The sample holds a few counts of this clone. The chain is built from TRBV6-1 and TRBJ2-1; a weak D match, TRBD1 (6 bases). The CDR3 sequence is 15 residues long. The V end lost 3 bases, the J end lost 0 bases, and 9 bases lay between the germline ends. Germline assignment: CDR1 MNHNS and CDR2 SASEGT. The DNA for the CDR3 is TGTGCCAGCAGTGAGGACAGTAGCTCCTACAATGAGCAGTTCTTC. Translating gives CASSEDSSSYNEQFF.

V gene TRBV6-5 combines with J gene TRBJ1-2; D not certain. The CDR3 extends over 13 amino acids. V lost 2 bases and J lost 7, with 11 bases in between. Germline loops: CDR1 MNHEY, CDR2 SVGAGI. The CDR3 DNA sequence: TGTGCCAGCAGTTACGGAGGATGGGGTGGCTACACCTTC. It translates to CASSYGGWGGYTF.

This clone was detected only a few times. The V gene is TRBV10-3, the J gene TRBJ1-5, with D possibly matching TRBD1 (6 bases). V was pared by 2 bases and J by 7 bases, with 12 bases between. CDR1 and CDR2 (germline): ENHRY, SYGVKD. The CDR3 contains 14 residues. CDR3 residues: CAISEQGREQPQHF. CDR3 coding DNA: TGTGCCATCAGTGAGCAGGGGCGAGAGCAGCCCCAGCATTTT.

The chain uses TRBV2 and TRBJ2-3; 14 positions match TRBD2. This CDR3 has 17 residues. V was clipped by 5 bases and J by 2 bases; unmatched bases: 6. Looked up from germline, CDR1 is SNHLY and CDR2 is FYNNEI. DNA of the CDR3: TGTGCCAGCAGTATTCCGGGACTAGCGGGAGACACAGATACGCAGTATTTT. Its protein is CASSIPGLAGDTDTQYF.

As to this clone: This specimen includes other DNA sequences encoding the same CDR3. The chain has TRBV19 and TRBJ1-5, with 7 bases identical to TRBD1. J gave up 5 bases and V 2 bases, and 0 bases lay outside the gene matches. The CDR3 extends over 13 amino acids. Germline V gene sequence: CDR1 LNHDA, CDR2 SQIVND (reference sequence). The CDR3 reads CASSIQGDQPQHF. CDR3 bases: TGTGCCAGTAGTATACAGGGGGATCAGCCCCAGCATTTT.

This clone appeared a few times. Written as DNA, the CDR3 is TGTGCCAGCAGCCCGGACTCCAATACGCAGTATTTT. This gives the protein CASSPDSNTQYF. The rearrangement joins TRBV14 to TRBJ2-3; D perhaps matches TRBD2 (5 bases). Germline CDR1 is SGHDN and CDR2 is FVKESK. CDR3 length: 12 amino acids. The germline V and J ends were trimmed by 4 bases and 7 bases, with 9 bases remaining between them.

The chain carries TRBV19 and TRBJ1-2; D might be TRBD1 (5 bases). The germline V gene has CDR1 LNHDA and CDR2 SQIVND (reference sequence). The V end was cut by 5 bases, the J end by 2 bases, with 12 bases between. The CDR3 runs to 14 residues. CDR3 coding DNA: TGTGCCAGTAGTCGGAGGGACCCCAACTATGGCTACACCTTC. Translated, it gives CASSRRDPNYGYTF.

The chain is built from TRBV30 and TRBJ1-2; tentatively, D is TRBD1 (6 bases). The CDR3 is 13 residues long. V lost 5 bases, J lost 8 bases, and 18 bases lay in between. CDR1 GTSNPN and CDR2 SVGIG come from the germline V gene (reference sequence). The CDR3 DNA reads TGTGCCTGGGGAGGACAGTCCCCTTGGGGCTACACCTTC. Protein: CAWGGQSPWGYTF. Using reference TRBV30 and TRBJ1-2 for the parts outside the CDR3, the full variable domain is SQTIHQWPATLVQPVGSPLSLECTVEGTSNPNLYWYRQAAGRGLQLLFYSVGIGQISSEVPQNLSASRPQDRQFILSSKKLLLSDSGFYLCAWGGQSPWGYTFGSGTRLTVV.

This clone was observed a handful of times. The CDR3 region has the DNA TGTGCCAGCTCTCTATTGGGGGGGGAGCAGTTCTTC. Its protein is CASSLLGGEQFF. This chain uses TRBV2 with TRBJ2-1, with TRBD2 identical over 7 bases. V lost 8 bases to trimming and J lost 10 bases; unmatched junction nucleotides: 8. The CDR3 has 12 amino acids. CDR1 is SNHLY and CDR2 is FYNNEI in the germline V gene. The full variable domain, in which reference TRBV2 and TRBJ2-1 provide the parts outside the CDR3, is EPEVTQTPSHQVTQMGQEVILRCVPISNHLYFYWYRQILGQKVEFLVSFYNNEISEKSEIFDDQFSVERPDGSNFTLKIRSTKLEDSAMYFCASSLLGGEQFFGPGTRLTVL.

The rearrangement links TRBV7-9 to TRBJ1-2; D is possibly TRBD1 (6 bases). From germline, CDR1 is SEHNR and CDR2 FQNEAQ (reference sequence). V was clipped by 5 bases and J by 8 bases, with 15 bases between them. The CDR3 contains 13 residues. The CDR3, as DNA: TGTGCCAGCAGCCCACAGGGAGTACGCGGCTACACCTTC. Its translation is CASSPQGVRGYTF.

This clone has just a few counts. The rearrangement links TRBV18 to TRBJ2-5; D gene ambiguous. The V and J ends lost 0 bases and 5 bases respectively, with 10 bases between them. Looked up from germline, CDR1 is KGHSH and CDR2 is LQKENI. This CDR3 comprises 14 residues. CDR3 amino acids: CASSPPGREETQYF. The CDR3 DNA sequence: TGTGCCAGCTCACCACCGGGCCGTGAGGAGACCCAGTACTTC.

This clone has only a few counts. V gene TRBV11-2 combines with J gene TRBJ1-1; the match to TRBD1 covers 9 bases. Germline V gives CDR1 SGHAT, CDR2 FQNNGV. There are 15 residues in the CDR3. Losses at the gene ends were 6 bases for V and 1 base for J; bases not matched to a gene: 6. CDR3 sequence reads: CASSKQGAPNTEAFF. The CDR3 DNA reads as TGTGCCAGCAGTAAACAGGGGGCCCCGAACACTGAAGCTTTCTTT.

The chain joins TRBV18 to TRBJ1-2, with 8 nucleotides matching TRBD1. The CDR3 covers 15 residues. Germline CDR1 is KGHSH and CDR2 is LQKENI. V was clipped by 2 bases and J by 7 bases; unmatched bases: 9. CDR3 sequence: CASSPAQGEWAGYTF. In DNA form, the CDR3 reads TGTGCCAGCTCACCAGCACAGGGGGAGTGGGCTGGCTACACCTTC. The full variable domain, with the rest looked up from reference TRBV18 and TRBJ1-2, is NAGVMQNPRHLVRRRGQEARLRCSPMKGHSHVYWYRQLPEEGLKFMVYLQKENIIDESGMPKERFSAEFPKEGPSILRIQQVVRGDSAAYFCASSPAQGEWAGYTFGSGTRLTVV.

This clone turned up a few times. This chain links TRBV30 with TRBJ2-2; no clear D. This CDR3 has 13 residues. From germline, CDR1 is GTSNPN and CDR2 SVGIG (reference sequence). Trimming pared 1 base from V and 4 bases from J, leaving 7 bases between. The CDR3 DNA follows: TGTGCCTGGAGTGAACGGTCCACCGGGGAGCTGTTTTTT. Amino acids: CAWSERSTGELFF.

The chain recombines TRBV6-1 with TRBJ2-3; a possible D gene is TRBD2 (6 bases). Germline CDR1 is MNHNS and CDR2 is SASEGT. The V gene lost 3 bases and the J gene lost 4 bases, with 17 bases spanning the gap. The CDR3 is 16 residues long. CDR3 loop: CASSEAVFGGSDTQYF. The CDR3 nucleotides are TGTGCCAGCAGTGAGGCCGTTTTCGGGGGATCAGATACGCAGTATTTT.